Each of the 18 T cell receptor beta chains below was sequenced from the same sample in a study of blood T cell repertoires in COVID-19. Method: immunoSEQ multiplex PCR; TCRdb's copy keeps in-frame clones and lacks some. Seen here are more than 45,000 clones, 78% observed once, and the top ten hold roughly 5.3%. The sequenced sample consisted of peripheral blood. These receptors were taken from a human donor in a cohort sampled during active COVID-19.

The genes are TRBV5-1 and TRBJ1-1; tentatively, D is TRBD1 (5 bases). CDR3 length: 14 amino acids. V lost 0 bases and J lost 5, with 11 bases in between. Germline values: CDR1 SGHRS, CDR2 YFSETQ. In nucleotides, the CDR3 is TGCGCCAGCAGCTTGGGGGGCGGAACAACTGAAGCTTTCTTT. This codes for CASSLGGGTTEAFF.

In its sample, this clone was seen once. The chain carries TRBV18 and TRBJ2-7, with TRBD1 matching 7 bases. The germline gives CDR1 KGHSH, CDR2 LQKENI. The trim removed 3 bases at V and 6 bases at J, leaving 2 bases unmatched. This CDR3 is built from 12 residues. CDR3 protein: CASSPTGSEQYF. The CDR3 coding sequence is TGTGCCAGCTCACCGACAGGGAGCGAGCAGTACTTC.

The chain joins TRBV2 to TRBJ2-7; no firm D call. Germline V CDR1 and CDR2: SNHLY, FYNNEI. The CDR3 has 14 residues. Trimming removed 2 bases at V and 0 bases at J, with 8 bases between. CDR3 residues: CASSERRSSYEQYF. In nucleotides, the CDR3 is TGTGCCAGCAGTGAAAGGCGGAGCTCCTACGAGCAGTACTTC.

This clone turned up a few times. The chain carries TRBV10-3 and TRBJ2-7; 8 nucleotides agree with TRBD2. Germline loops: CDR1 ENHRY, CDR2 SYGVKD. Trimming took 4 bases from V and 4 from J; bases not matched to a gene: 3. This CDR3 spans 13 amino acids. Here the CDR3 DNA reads TGTGCCATCAGTGCCGGGGGGGCTTACGAGCAGTACTTC. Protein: CAISAGGAYEQYF.

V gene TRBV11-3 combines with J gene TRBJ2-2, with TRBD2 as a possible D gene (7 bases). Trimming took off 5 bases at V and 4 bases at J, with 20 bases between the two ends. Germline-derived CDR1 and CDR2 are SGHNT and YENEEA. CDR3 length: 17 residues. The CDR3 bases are TGTGCCAGCAGCCGGAAGGGGGGGCCCCGGGGCACCGGGGAGCTGTTTTTT. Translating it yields CASSRKGGPRGTGELFF.

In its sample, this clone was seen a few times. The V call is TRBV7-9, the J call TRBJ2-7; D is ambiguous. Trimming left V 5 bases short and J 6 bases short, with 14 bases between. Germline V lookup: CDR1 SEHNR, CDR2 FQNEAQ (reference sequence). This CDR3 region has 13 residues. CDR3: CASSQRPSGEQYF. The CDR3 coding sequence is TGTGCCAGCAGCCAACGTCCGTCCGGCGAGCAGTACTTC.

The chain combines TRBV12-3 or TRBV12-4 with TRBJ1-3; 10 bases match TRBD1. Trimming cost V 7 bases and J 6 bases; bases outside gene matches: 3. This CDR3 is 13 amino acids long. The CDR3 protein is CASIGQGENTIYF. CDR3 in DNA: TGTGCCAGCATCGGACAGGGGGAAAACACCATATATTTT.

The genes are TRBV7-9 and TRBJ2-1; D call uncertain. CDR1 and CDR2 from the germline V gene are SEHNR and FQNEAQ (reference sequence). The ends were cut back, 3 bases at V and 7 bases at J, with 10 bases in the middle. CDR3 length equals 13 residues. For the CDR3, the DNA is TGTGCCAGCAGCTTTCAGGATTGGAATGAGCAGTTCTTC. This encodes CASSFQDWNEQFF. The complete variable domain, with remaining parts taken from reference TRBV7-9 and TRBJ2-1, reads DTGVSQNPRHKITKRGQNVTFRCDPISEHNRLYWYRQTLGQGPEFLTYFQNEAQLEKSRLLSDRFSAERPKGSFSTLEIQRTEQGDSAMYLCASSFQDWNEQFFGPGTRLTVL.

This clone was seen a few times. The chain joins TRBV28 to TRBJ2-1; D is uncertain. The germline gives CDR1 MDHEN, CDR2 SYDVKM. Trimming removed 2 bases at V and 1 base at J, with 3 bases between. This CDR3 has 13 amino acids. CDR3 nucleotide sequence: TGTGCCAGCAGTTTAGCGTCCTACAATGAGCAGTTCTTC. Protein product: CASSLASYNEQFF.

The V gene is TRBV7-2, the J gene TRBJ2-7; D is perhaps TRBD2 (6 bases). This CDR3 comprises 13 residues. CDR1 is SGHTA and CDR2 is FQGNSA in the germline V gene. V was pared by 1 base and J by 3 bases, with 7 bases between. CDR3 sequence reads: CASSLGRDYEQYF. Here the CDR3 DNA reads TGTGCCAGCAGCTTAGGGCGGGACTACGAGCAGTACTTC.

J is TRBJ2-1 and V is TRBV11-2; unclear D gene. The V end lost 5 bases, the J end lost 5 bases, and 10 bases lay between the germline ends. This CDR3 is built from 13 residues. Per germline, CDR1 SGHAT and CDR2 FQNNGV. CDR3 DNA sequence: TGTGCCAGCAGCCCGACTCTCAACAATGAGCAGTTCTTC. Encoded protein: CASSPTLNNEQFF.

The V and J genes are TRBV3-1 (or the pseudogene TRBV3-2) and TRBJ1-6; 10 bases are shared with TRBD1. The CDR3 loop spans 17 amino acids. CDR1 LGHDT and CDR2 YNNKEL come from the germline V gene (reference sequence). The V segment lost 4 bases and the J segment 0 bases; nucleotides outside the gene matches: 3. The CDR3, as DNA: TGTGCCAGCAGCCGACAGGGGGCGAGCTCCTATAATTCACCCCTCCACTTT. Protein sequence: CASSRQGASSYNSPLHF.

The CDR3 coding sequence is TGTGCCAGCAGACCCACAGGGTTGGGTGAAAAACTGTTTTTT. Amino acid sequence: CASRPTGLGEKLFF. This chain joins TRBV6-5 and TRBJ1-4; D is possibly TRBD1 (6 bases). V dropped 6 bases and J dropped 7 bases, with 15 bases sitting between them. Germline V gives CDR1 MNHEY, CDR2 SVGAGI. The CDR3 loop spans 14 amino acids.

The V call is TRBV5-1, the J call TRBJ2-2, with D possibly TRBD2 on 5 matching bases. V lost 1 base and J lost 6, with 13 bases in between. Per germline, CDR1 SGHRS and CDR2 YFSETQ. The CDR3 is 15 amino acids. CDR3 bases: TGCGCCAGCAGCTTGAACGGACTTATCGCCGGGGAGCTGTTTTTT. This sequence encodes CASSLNGLIAGELFF.

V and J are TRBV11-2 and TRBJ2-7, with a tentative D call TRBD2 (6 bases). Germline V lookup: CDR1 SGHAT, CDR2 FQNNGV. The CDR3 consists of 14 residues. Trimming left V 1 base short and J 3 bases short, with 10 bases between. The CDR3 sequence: CASSLARGLYEQYF. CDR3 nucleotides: TGTGCCAGCAGCTTAGCGCGGGGCCTCTACGAGCAGTACTTC.

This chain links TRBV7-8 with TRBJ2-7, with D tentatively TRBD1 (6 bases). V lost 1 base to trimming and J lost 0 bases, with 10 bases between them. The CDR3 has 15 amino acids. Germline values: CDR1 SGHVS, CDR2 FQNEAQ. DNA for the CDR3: TGTGCCAGCAGCTTAGTGCCGGACAGCTCCTACGAGCAGTACTTC. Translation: CASSLVPDSSYEQYF. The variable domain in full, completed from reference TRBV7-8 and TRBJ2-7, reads GAGVSQSPRYKVAKRGQDVALRCDPISGHVSLFWYQQALGQGPEFLTYFQNEAQLDKSGLPSDRFFAERPEGSVSTLKIQRTQQEDSAVYLCASSLVPDSSYEQYFGPGTRLTVT.

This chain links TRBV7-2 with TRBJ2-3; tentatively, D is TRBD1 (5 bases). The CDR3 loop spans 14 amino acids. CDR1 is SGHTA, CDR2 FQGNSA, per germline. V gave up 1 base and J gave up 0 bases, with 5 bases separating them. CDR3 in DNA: TGTGCCAGCAGCTTAGGGACAAGCACAGATACGCAGTATTTT. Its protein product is CASSLGTSTDTQYF. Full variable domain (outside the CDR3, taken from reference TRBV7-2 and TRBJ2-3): GAGVSQSPSNKVTEKGKDVELRCDPISGHTALYWYRQSLGQGLEFLIYFQGNSAPDKSGLPSDRFSAERTGGSVSTLTIQRTQQEDSAVYLCASSLGTSTDTQYFGPGTRLTVL.

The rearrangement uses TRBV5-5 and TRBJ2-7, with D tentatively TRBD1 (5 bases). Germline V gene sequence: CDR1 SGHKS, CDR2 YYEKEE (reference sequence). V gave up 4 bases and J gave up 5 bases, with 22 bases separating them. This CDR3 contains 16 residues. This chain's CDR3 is CASSPKHLAGSDEQYF. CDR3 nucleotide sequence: TGTGCCAGCAGCCCAAAACATCTGGCAGGGTCTGACGAGCAGTACTTC.